The 24 T cell receptor beta chains given below trace back to one sample, sequenced in a study of T-cell memory formation after mild COVID-19. TCRdb recomputed calls from the 5' RACE reads with MiXCR, one row per CDR3 protein. The sample carries around 160,000 distinct CDR3 sequences, around 10% recorded once. Sequenced sample: PBMCs or a T cell subset sorted from them (not recorded which). The receptor source for this set is a man aged 18 to 30 who had mild COVID-19 (a few samples of this study predate the infection). Cell type and time point are not known.

A few counts support this clonotype. The rearrangement joins TRBV12-3 or TRBV12-4 to TRBJ2-2; 7 bases are a match to TRBD2. This CDR3 contains 15 residues. With V trimmed by 7 bases and J by 6 bases, 11 bases remained unmatched. The CDR3 DNA is TGTGCCAGCAATTTGGCGGGGGAGGTGCCCGGGGAGCTGTTTTTT. Translation gives CASNLAGEVPGELFF.

The chain recombines TRBV7-2 with TRBJ1-1, with D possibly TRBD1 on 5 matching bases. Per the germline V gene, CDR1 is SGHTA and CDR2 is FQGNSA. Deletions cut 1 base from V and 10 bases from J, with 16 bases between. The CDR3 sequence is 14 residues long. The CDR3: CASSLEGLGRRAFF. The CDR3 nucleotides are TGTGCCAGCAGCTTAGAGGGGCTGGGGAGGAGAGCTTTCTTT.

This chain connects TRBV23-1 to TRBJ2-7; D may be TRBD2 (6 bases). TRBV23-1 is designated an ORF whose function remains uncertain. The CDR3 is 12 amino acids. The V end was cut by 5 bases, the J end by 7 bases, with 12 bases between. This chain's CDR3 is CASSFGGGEQYV. CDR3 nucleotides: TGCGCCAGCAGTTTTGGGGGAGGAGAGCAGTACGTC.

The chain has TRBV28 and TRBJ2-7; D possibly corresponds to TRBD1 (5 bases). The ends were cut back, 4 bases at V and 3 bases at J, with 13 bases in the middle. In germline, CDR1 is MDHEN, CDR2 SYDVKM. The CDR3 runs 14 residues. CDR3 protein: CASSSYRKNYEQYV. As DNA, the CDR3 is TGTGCCAGCAGTTCGTACAGGAAAAACTACGAGCAGTACGTC.

The rearrangement links TRBV12-3 or TRBV12-4 to TRBJ1-2, with TRBD1 identical over 8 bases. CDR3 size: 13 residues. The trim removed 4 bases at V and 7 bases at J, leaving 5 bases unmatched. In DNA form, the CDR3 reads TGTGCCAGCAGTTATCAGGGGGCGGGTGGCTACACCTTC. Its translation: CASSYQGAGGYTF.

The genes are TRBV6-2 or TRBV6-3 and TRBJ2-1, with TRBD1 as a possible D gene (6 bases). The CDR3 is 13 amino acids. The V gene lost 0 bases and the J gene lost 12 bases, with 12 bases spanning the gap. In germline, CDR1 is MNHEY, CDR2 SVGEGT. The CDR3, as DNA: TGTGCCAGCAGTTACTCCGGACAGTACTTGCAGTTCTTC. It codes for CASSYSGQYLQFF.

J is TRBJ2-3 and V is TRBV5-1, with D uncertain. Trimming took off 1 base at V and 4 bases at J, with 7 bases between the two ends. The germline V gene has CDR1 SGHRS and CDR2 YFSETQ. This CDR3 contains 13 residues. CDR3 nucleotides: TGCGCCAGCAGCTTGAATAAGCCAGATACGCAGTATTTT. As protein: CASSLNKPDTQYF.

V is TRBV24-1 and J is TRBJ2-7, with D perhaps matching TRBD1 (6 bases). This CDR3 is built from 15 residues. The V gene's germline CDR1 is KGHDR and CDR2 SFDVKD. The V gene lost 4 bases and the J gene lost 4 bases, with 16 bases spanning the gap. The CDR3 reads CATSDLRDTKYEQYF. The DNA for the CDR3 is TGTGCCACCAGTGACCTCCGGGACACCAAGTACGAGCAGTACTTC.

This clonotype was picked up a small number of times. The chain carries TRBV5-4 and TRBJ2-1; D gene ambiguous. The germline V and J ends were trimmed by 1 base and 2 bases, with 10 bases remaining between them. The CDR3 covers 15 residues. Germline values: CDR1 SGHNT, CDR2 YYREEE (reference sequence). CDR3 in DNA: TGTGCCAGCAGCTTGCAAGGCGTGACCTACAATGAGCAGTTCTTC. Encoded protein: CASSLQGVTYNEQFF.

J is TRBJ1-6 and V is TRBV12-3 or TRBV12-4; tentatively, D is TRBD1 (5 bases). The CDR3 runs to 14 residues. Between the trimmed V and J ends, which lost 8 bases and 0 bases, there was a span of 8 bases. The CDR3 region is CASRGDSYNSPLHF. As DNA, the CDR3 is TGTGCCAGCCGGGGGGACTCCTATAATTCACCCCTCCACTTT.

This clonotype showed up just a few times. V is TRBV5-1 and J is TRBJ1-1, with unresolved D. The CDR3 runs 11 residues. The germline V and J ends were trimmed by 5 bases and 6 bases, with 8 bases remaining between them. CDR1 is SGHRS, CDR2 YFSETQ, per germline. CDR3 sequence reads: CASRELAEAFF. Written as DNA, the CDR3 is TGCGCCAGCAGAGAGTTGGCTGAAGCTTTCTTT.

The chain joins TRBV2 to TRBJ2-2; no clear D gene. V was clipped by 4 bases and J by 3 bases, with 3 bases between them. CDR3 length: 12 amino acids. Germline CDR1 is SNHLY and CDR2 is FYNNEI. CDR3 nucleotides: TGTGCCAGCAGTGGGGACACCGGGGAGCTGTTTTTT. This encodes CASSGDTGELFF.

This clonotype was observed at least ten times. The V call is TRBV5-1, the J call TRBJ2-5; D ambiguous. V was cut by 2 bases and J by 0 bases, with 8 bases left in between. The CDR3 sequence is 14 residues long. The germline CDR1 and CDR2 sequences are SGHRS and YFSETQ. Written as DNA, the CDR3 is TGCGCCAGCAGCTTCGGAGAGTACCAAGAGACCCAGTACTTC. This translates into CASSFGEYQETQYF. Filled out from reference TRBV5-1 and TRBJ2-5, the complete variable domain reads KAGVTQTPRYLIKTRGQQVTLSCSPISGHRSVSWYQQTPGQGLQFLFEYFSETQRNKGNFPGRFSGRQFSNSRSEMNVSTLELGDSALYLCASSFGEYQETQYFGPGTRLLVL.

In its sample, this clonotype was seen a few times. This chain joins TRBV18 and TRBJ1-2, with 7 bases identical to TRBD1. This CDR3 is built from 16 residues. CDR1 is KGHSH, CDR2 LQKENI, per germline. After removal of 3 bases from V and 0 bases from J, the junction contained 7 bases not matched to a gene. The CDR3 nucleotides are TGTGCCAGCTCACCCCTCGGACAGGTAGCTAACTATGGCTACACCTTC. Translated, it gives CASSPLGQVANYGYTF.

The V call is TRBV5-5, the J call TRBJ1-3, with D unclear. The V gene's germline CDR1 is SGHKS and CDR2 YYEKEE (reference sequence). CDR3 length equals 15 residues. Deletions cut 1 base from V and 0 bases from J, with 8 bases between. The CDR3 spells CASSLTVISGNTIYF. CDR3 bases: TGTGCCAGCAGCTTGACAGTCATCTCTGGAAACACCATATATTTT. Combining the CDR3 with reference TRBV5-5 and TRBJ1-3 gives the whole variable domain DAGVTQSPTHLIKTRGQQVTLRCSPISGHKSVSWYQQVLGQGPQFIFQYYEKEERGRGNFPDRFSARQFPNYSSELNVNALLLGDSALYLCASSLTVISGNTIYFGEGSWLTVV.

This chain connects TRBV4-2 to TRBJ2-7; 8 bases are shared with TRBD1. This CDR3 is built from 13 residues. Trimming at V came to 0 bases and at J to 6 bases, leaving 1 base not matched to a gene. Germline loops: CDR1 LGHNA, CDR2 YNFKEQ. The CDR3 DNA follows: TGTGCCAGCAGCCAAGACAGGGGGCGCGAGCAGTACTTC. Encoded protein: CASSQDRGREQYF.

The chain carries TRBV7-9 and TRBJ1-2; tentatively, D is TRBD1 (5 bases). Per the germline V gene, CDR1 is SEHNR and CDR2 is FQNEAQ (reference sequence). The CDR3 consists of 13 residues. Trimming cost V 5 bases and J 8 bases, with 15 bases left between them. Written as DNA, the CDR3 is TGTGCCAGCAGCCTCAGGAATCCAGGGGGCTACACCTTC. This translates into CASSLRNPGGYTF.

This clonotype was seen only a few times. The chain couples TRBV29-1 to TRBJ2-1; 7 nucleotides match TRBD1. CDR3 length: 13 amino acids. V was clipped by 4 bases and J by 5 bases; unmatched bases: 5. Germline V gives CDR1 SQVTM, CDR2 ANQGSEA. CDR3 protein: CSVGQGIDNEQFF. The DNA for the CDR3 is TGCAGCGTTGGACAGGGAATCGACAATGAGCAGTTCTTC.

This clonotype occurred many times. The CDR3 loop is CASTEKSTGELFF. CDR3 nucleotides: TGTGCCAGCACTGAGAAATCTACCGGGGAGCTGTTTTTT. This chain joins TRBV27 and TRBJ2-2; D uncertain. With 7 bases removed from V and 5 bases from J, the gap between germline ends came to 11 bases. The CDR3 is 13 amino acids. The germline gives CDR1 MNHEY, CDR2 SMNVEV (reference sequence).

J is TRBJ2-1 and V is TRBV20-1; TRBD2 might be the D (5 bases). Deletions cut 6 bases from V and 2 bases from J, with 14 bases between. This CDR3 spans 14 amino acids. Germline loops: CDR1 DFQATT, CDR2 SNEGSKA (reference sequence). The CDR3 region has the DNA TGCAGTGCCCGGGGAGCGGTGGCCTACAATGAGCAGTTCTTC. It yields the protein CSARGAVAYNEQFF.

This clonotype showed up many times. The chain has TRBV4-3 and TRBJ1-4, with 10 bases matching TRBD1. The germline V gene encodes CDR1 LGHNA and CDR2 YSLEER. V lost 4 bases and J lost 5; bases outside the gene matches: 1. The CDR3 has 14 amino acids. The CDR3: CASSLGQGNEKLFF. CDR3 DNA: TGCGCCAGCAGCCTGGGACAGGGGAATGAAAAACTGTTTTTT.

Only a few counts were recorded for this clonotype. The rearrangement links TRBV11-2 to TRBJ2-5, with a tentative D call TRBD2 (6 bases). The V gene lost 4 bases and the J gene lost 5 bases, with 17 bases spanning the gap. This CDR3 is built from 15 residues. The germline V gene has CDR1 SGHAT and CDR2 FQNNGV. CDR3 DNA: TGTGCCAGCAGCTCGGGCGGGGCGCGAGGGGAGACCCAGTACTTC. This sequence encodes CASSSGGARGETQYF.

This clonotype was found many times. The chain recombines TRBV7-2 with TRBJ2-5, with no clear D. The CDR3 is 12 amino acids. Germline CDR1 and CDR2: SGHTA and FQGNSA. Trimming shortened V by 2 bases and J by 8 bases, and 9 bases separated the two germline ends. The CDR3 reads CASSLLRSTQYF. CDR3 DNA sequence: TGTGCCAGCAGCTTATTAAGATCCACCCAGTACTTC.

The table lists this clonotype with many counts. This rearrangement joins TRBV5-1 to TRBJ1-5; no firm D call. The germline V gene has CDR1 SGHRS and CDR2 YFSETQ. Trimming cost V 0 bases and J 5 bases, with 6 bases left between them. The CDR3 totals 13 residues. The CDR3 spells CASSLAGDQPQHF. The CDR3 DNA reads as TGCGCCAGCAGCTTGGCTGGCGATCAGCCCCAGCATTTT.